The T cell receptor (beta chain) described here comes from a study of blood T cells in healthy people across ages. CDR1 is SNHLY and CDR2 is FYNNEI in the germline V gene. The CDR3 runs to 15 residues. Unmatched junction bases numbered 6, after V lost 6 bases and J lost 3 bases. The authors ran a second PCR of about 6 to 11 cycles using a sample-barcoded 5' primer and a J-beta primer mix. TCRdb reprocessed the 5' RACE reads via MiXCR and lists one record per CDR3 protein. The repertoire holds some 1 million distinct CDR3 sequences, less than 50% seen once, with about 20% in the top ten. The sequencing input was blood. This clonotype was sampled from a woman in her fifties or sixties in good health. The chain recombines TRBV2 with TRBJ2-1; 9 positions match TRBD1. CDR3 in amino acids: CASSRGQGYYNEQFF. Written as DNA, the CDR3 is TGTGCCAGCAGCCGGGGACAGGGCTACTACAATGAGCAGTTCTTC.